These 15 T cell receptor beta chains originate from one sample sequenced in a study of blood T cell repertoires in COVID-19. Sequencing was performed with immunoSEQ multiplex PCR; in TCRdb, only in-frame clones are kept and a portion is missing. The sample lists 140,000 or so clones; around four fifths were seen once. Sequences were obtained from PBMCs or T cells enriched from blood (not recorded which). These receptors were taken from a woman in her 40s who had recovered from COVID-19.

The rearrangement uses TRBV4-2 and TRBJ1-5; TRBD1 agrees at 8 bases. There are 19 residues in the CDR3. J gave up 6 bases and V 0 bases, and 16 bases lay outside the gene matches. The germline V gene encodes CDR1 LGHNA and CDR2 YNFKEQ. This chain's CDR3 is CASSQDLLIGQGSFQPQHF. Here the CDR3 DNA reads TGTGCCAGCAGCCAAGATCTATTAATCGGACAGGGCTCCTTTCAGCCCCAGCATTTT.

The V call is TRBV5-4, the J call TRBJ2-2, with no clear D. Trimming removed 1 base from V and 4 bases from J, with 8 bases in between. Germline CDR1 reads SGHNT; CDR2 reads YYREEE (reference sequence). The CDR3 is made up of 14 amino acids. CDR3 DNA: TGTGCCAGCAGCTTGAAGAGTACCACCGGGGAGCTGTTTTTT. This translates into CASSLKSTTGELFF.

The CDR3 loop reads CATSRVHRDSSYEQYF. In DNA form, the CDR3 reads TGTGCCACCAGCAGAGTTCACCGGGACTCCAGCTACGAGCAGTACTTC. The rearrangement joins TRBV15 to TRBJ2-7, with D perhaps matching TRBD2 (6 bases). In germline, CDR1 is LNHNV, CDR2 YYDKDF (reference sequence). Trimming shortened V by 1 base and J by 3 bases, and 16 bases separated the two germline ends. The CDR3 length is 16 residues.

This chain uses TRBV13 with TRBJ2-5; 7 bases match TRBD1. The V gene end was trimmed by 5 bases and the J gene end by 1 base; junction bases not matched to a gene: 4. The germline CDR1 and CDR2 sequences are PRHDT and FYEKMQ (reference sequence). The CDR3 covers 14 residues. As DNA, the CDR3 is TGTGCCAGCAGCGCCGGACAGGCCCAAGAGACCCAGTACTTC. It specifies CASSAGQAQETQYF.

This chain links TRBV5-4 with TRBJ2-7; 11 nucleotides align to TRBD1. V trimming: 4 bases; J trimming: 7 bases; junction bases outside the gene matches: 13. The CDR3 is 16 residues long. Germline loops: CDR1 SGHNT, CDR2 YYREEE (reference sequence). The CDR3 DNA is TGTGCCAGCAGCCAGCCCGGACAGGGGGCGCGAGGAGAGCAGTACTTC. This gives the protein CASSQPGQGARGEQYF.

V is TRBV19 and J is TRBJ2-2, with 7 positions matching TRBD1. The V and J ends lost 4 bases and 1 base, in that order; junction bases with no gene match: 9. The CDR3 is 17 residues long. Germline V CDR1 and CDR2: LNHDA, SQIVND (reference sequence). The CDR3 loop is CASSTDRQGWNTGELFF. The CDR3 nucleotides read TGTGCCAGTAGTACCGACCGACAGGGATGGAACACCGGGGAGCTGTTTTTT.

This clone was seen a few times. This chain links TRBV6-1 with TRBJ1-2, with a tentative D call TRBD1 (5 bases). The germline V gene has CDR1 MNHNS and CDR2 SASEGT. Trimming stripped 2 bases from V and 2 bases from J, with 12 bases between. This CDR3 is built from 15 residues. The CDR3 coding sequence is TGTGCCAGCAGTGAATACGGGGGGGTGAACTATGGCTACACCTTC. Its translation is CASSEYGGVNYGYTF.

A single count supports this clone. This rearrangement joins TRBV5-1 to TRBJ1-1; 7 nucleotides align to TRBD1. Germline V CDR1 and CDR2: SGHRS, YFSETQ. The trim removed 4 bases at V and 0 bases at J, leaving 6 bases unmatched. CDR3 size: 15 residues. The CDR3 loop reads CASSPGTDMNTEAFF. The CDR3 DNA reads TGCGCCAGCAGCCCCGGGACAGACATGAACACTGAAGCTTTCTTT.

This sequence joins TRBV3-1 (or the pseudogene TRBV3-2) and TRBJ1-1; D is possibly TRBD1 (6 bases). V was shortened by 5 bases and J by 6 bases, with 13 bases between the two germline ends. The CDR3 spans 13 residues. CDR1 LGHDT and CDR2 YNNKEL come from the germline V gene (reference sequence). CDR3 loop: CASSARGFAEAFF. The CDR3 DNA sequence: TGTGCCAGCAGCGCAAGGGGGTTCGCTGAAGCTTTCTTT.

The V and J genes are TRBV28 and TRBJ1-1, with D unclear. The CDR3 contains 15 residues. Germline V lookup: CDR1 MDHEN, CDR2 SYDVKM. Trimming took off 2 bases at V and 1 base at J, with 11 bases between the two ends. Here the CDR3 reads CASSLAPGWNTEAFF. CDR3 nucleotide sequence: TGTGCCAGCAGTTTAGCCCCCGGTTGGAACACTGAAGCTTTCTTT.

The V gene is TRBV4-1, the J gene TRBJ1-1, with 8 bases fitting TRBD1. V was clipped by 3 bases and J by 0 bases; unmatched bases: 6. Germline V lookup: CDR1 MGHRA, CDR2 YSYEKL. This CDR3 comprises 16 residues. For the CDR3, the DNA is TGCGCCAGCAGCCAGGGGCAGGGGGCTATGAACACTGAAGCTTTCTTT. This codes for CASSQGQGAMNTEAFF.

This chain links TRBV4-2 with TRBJ2-3; TRBD2 matches at 9 bases. The CDR3 runs to 15 residues. Germline CDR1 reads LGHNA; CDR2 reads YNFKEQ. With 3 bases clipped from V and 1 base from J, the junction kept 2 bases outside the gene matches. The DNA of the CDR3 is TGTGCCAGCAGCCACAGGACTAGCGGCACAGATACGCAGTATTTT. Its protein product is CASSHRTSGTDTQYF.

The chain employs TRBV7-2 and TRBJ2-1, with D possibly being TRBD2 (5 bases). Trimming took 0 bases from V and 10 from J, leaving 10 bases between them. Germline V gene data show CDR1 as SGHTA and CDR2 as FQGNSA. The CDR3 is 13 residues long. The CDR3 here is CASSLARSGEQFF. DNA of the CDR3: TGTGCCAGCAGCTTAGCGCGGAGCGGAGAGCAGTTCTTC.

A single count supports this clone. The chain links TRBV4-2 to TRBJ2-1; unclear D gene. Looked up from germline, CDR1 is LGHNA and CDR2 is YNFKEQ. The CDR3 runs to 16 residues. Trimming took 0 bases from V and 0 from J, leaving 9 bases between them. The CDR3 sequence is CASSQDSPSSYNEQFF. CDR3 DNA sequence: TGTGCCAGCAGCCAAGATAGTCCGAGCTCCTACAATGAGCAGTTCTTC.

The chain links TRBV5-6 to TRBJ1-3; unclear D gene. Trimming removed 4 bases at V and 0 bases at J, with 11 bases between. The length of the CDR3 is 15 residues. Germline V CDR1 and CDR2: SGHDT, YYEEEE. The CDR3 region is CASSPEATSGNTIYF. The CDR3 DNA follows: TGTGCCAGCAGCCCCGAGGCTACCTCTGGAAACACCATATATTTT. Supplemented by reference TRBV5-6 and TRBJ1-3, the full variable domain reads DAGVTQSPTHLIKTRGQQVTLRCSPKSGHDTVSWYQQALGQGPQFIFQYYEEEERQRGNFPDRFSGHQFPNYSSELNVNALLLGDSALYLCASSPEATSGNTIYFGEGSWLTVV.